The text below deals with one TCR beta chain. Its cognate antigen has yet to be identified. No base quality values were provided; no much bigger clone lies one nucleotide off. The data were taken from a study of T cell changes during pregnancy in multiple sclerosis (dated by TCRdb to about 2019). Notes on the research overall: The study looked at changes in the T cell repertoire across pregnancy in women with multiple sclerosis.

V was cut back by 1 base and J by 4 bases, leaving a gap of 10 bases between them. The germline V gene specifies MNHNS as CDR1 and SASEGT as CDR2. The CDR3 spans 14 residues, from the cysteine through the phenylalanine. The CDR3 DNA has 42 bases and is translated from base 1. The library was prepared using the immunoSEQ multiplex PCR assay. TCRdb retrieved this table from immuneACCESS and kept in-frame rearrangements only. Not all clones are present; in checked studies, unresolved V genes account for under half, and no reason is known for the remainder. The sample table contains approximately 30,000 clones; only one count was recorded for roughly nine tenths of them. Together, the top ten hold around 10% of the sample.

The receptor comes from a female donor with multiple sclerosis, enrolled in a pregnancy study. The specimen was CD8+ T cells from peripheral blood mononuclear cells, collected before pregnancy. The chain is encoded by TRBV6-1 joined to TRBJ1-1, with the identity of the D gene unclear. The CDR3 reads CASSEGWAFTEAFF. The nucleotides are TGTGCCAGCAGTGAAGGGTGGGCTTTCACTGAAGCTTTCTTT.